One and the same sample provided the 2 T cell receptor beta chains below, sequenced in a study of cytomegalovirus exposure and HLA in healthy donors. 60 Vbeta and 13 Jbeta primers were used in PCR. Measured with immunoSEQ multiplex PCR; TCRdb has only the in-frame clones, and not every one. Here the sample spans over 100,000 clones, approximately 8.9% being singletons. Sequenced sample: PBMCs. The receptor set was obtained from a woman in her forties in good health and CMV-seropositive.

The V gene is TRBV18, the J gene TRBJ2-3, with 9 nucleotides matching TRBD1. Trimming at V came to 3 bases and at J to 4 bases, leaving 5 bases not matched to a gene. The CDR3 length is 15 residues. Germline CDR1 and CDR2: KGHSH and LQKENI. In nucleotides, the CDR3 is TGTGCCAGCTCACCCGTGACAGGGGGTTCAGATACGCAGTATTTT. This sequence encodes CASSPVTGGSDTQYF.

The J gene is TRBJ1-2, the V gene TRBV5-4; D is possibly TRBD1 (6 bases). CDR1 and CDR2 from the germline V gene are SGHNT and YYREEE (reference sequence). Trimming took 0 bases from V and 5 from J, leaving 14 bases between them. This CDR3 has 15 residues. Here the CDR3 reads CASSLGSGAAYGYTF. The CDR3 DNA is TGTGCCAGCAGCTTGGGGTCAGGGGCGGCGTATGGCTACACCTTC.